A selection of T cell receptor beta chains follows, all from one sample in a study of blood T cells in healthy people across ages. TCRdb re-derived calls from the 5' RACE reads in MiXCR, one entry per CDR3 protein. This sample has 730,000 or so distinct CDR3 sequences, with 35% to 45% found just once. Sequencing used blood. Receptors originate from a woman aged 55-69 years in good health. Each CDR3 is given with its conserved first and last residue. Each record gives: V gene, D gene, CDR3 length, clone size, CDR3 protein. A D gene is named only where the DNA matches it firmly. Clone size is not always given. Where it is, it says once, few, many or a class for expanded clones.

V: TRBV4-2; D: NA; length: 17; size: once; CDR3: CAGSQDQLGGSYNEQYF
V: TRBV11-2; D: NA; length: 14; size: NA; CDR3: CASSPSRRTETQYF
V: TRBV20-1; D: NA; length: 14; size: few; CDR3: CSAETRDLSYEQYF
V: TRBV20-1; D: NA; length: 14; size: few; CDR3: CSATQGMGNQPQHF
V: TRBV12-3/TRBV12-4; D: TRBD2; length: 14; size: few; CDR3: CASSGTKSLNEQFF
V: TRBV3-1; D: NA; length: 15; size: many; CDR3: CASSLGAGINYGYTF
V: TRBV6-5; D: NA; length: 16; size: NA; CDR3: CASSYSGGTGGNIQYF
V: TRBV7-3; D: TRBD2; length: 13; size: NA; CDR3: CASSLSSGATQYF
V: TRBV4-2; D: NA; length: 14; size: many; CDR3: CASSQDDPGYEQYF
V: TRBV20-1; D: NA; length: 13; size: NA; CDR3: CSASRPNYNEQFF
V: TRBV10-2; D: NA; length: 12; size: NA; CDR3: CASKARFNEQFF
V: TRBV10-3; D: NA; length: 11; size: NA; CDR3: CAISFKDTQYF
V: TRBV5-1; D: NA; length: 13; size: few; CDR3: CASSLVGGTEQFF
V: TRBV4-2; D: NA; length: 17; size: NA; CDR3: CASSLPRGQGWTTEAFF
V: TRBV27; D: NA; length: 14; size: few; CDR3: CASSQISVPNEQFF
V: TRBV11-3; D: TRBD2; length: 22; size: NA; CDR3: CASSLGFVTSGRKRSSYNEQFF
V: TRBV4-1; D: NA; length: 17; size: NA; CDR3: CASSQGSRTSHYYGYTF
V: TRBV24-1; D: TRBD1; length: 15; size: NA; CDR3: CATSDLDRGLNEQFF
V: TRBV20-1; D: NA; length: 13; size: few; CDR3: CSASLGVSETQYF
V: TRBV20-1; D: NA; length: 15; size: NA; CDR3: CSARIIDLYNSPLHF
V: TRBV20-1; D: NA; length: 15; size: NA; CDR3: CSARVQAASTDTQYF
V: TRBV5-6; D: TRBD2; length: 16; size: NA; CDR3: CASSLVGLAGENEQFF
V: TRBV13; D: NA; length: 15; size: NA; CDR3: CASGQESGGAYEQYF
V: TRBV29-1; D: NA; length: 14; size: NA; CDR3: CSVDDPGRQETQYF
V: TRBV20-1; D: NA; length: 15; size: few; CDR3: CSARAPGRVYNEQFF
V: TRBV20-1; D: NA; length: 14; size: NA; CDR3: CAPWASTVNTEAFF
V: TRBV5-1; D: TRBD2; length: 15; size: once; CDR3: CASSPKAGGEDTQYF
V: TRBV29-1; D: NA; length: 13; size: NA; CDR3: CSILGRTDTEAFF
V: TRBV3-1; D: NA; length: 14; size: NA; CDR3: CASSQEVLGNGYTF
V: TRBV6-2/TRBV6-3; D: NA; length: 15; size: many; CDR3: CASSYSGLVADTQYF
V: TRBV5-1; D: NA; length: 14; size: many; CDR3: CASSWTATDTEAFF
V: TRBV7-2; D: TRBD2; length: 15; size: NA; CDR3: CASSLDGSGRAPQYF
V: TRBV14; D: NA; length: 13; size: few; CDR3: CASSQEQYQPQHF
V: TRBV27; D: NA; length: 16; size: few; CDR3: CASSVTPRPSTDTQYF
V: TRBV5-6; D: TRBD1; length: 14; size: NA; CDR3: CASSFRTGESPLHF
V: TRBV5-6; D: TRBD2; length: 16; size: NA; CDR3: CASSLWSGGGTDTQYF
V: TRBV20-1; D: TRBD1; length: 12; size: few; CDR3: CSAPGTDYGYTF
V: TRBV6-5; D: NA; length: 15; size: NA; CDR3: CASSYADMSTDTQYF
V: TRBV7-2; D: NA; length: 12; size: NA; CDR3: CASSRLRYGYTF
V: TRBV2; D: TRBD2; length: 16; size: NA; CDR3: CASSRTSGRAYNEQFF
V: TRBV11-2; D: TRBD2; length: 15; size: few; CDR3: CASSSELAGGHEQFF
V: TRBV6-6; D: NA; length: 16; size: NA; CDR3: CASSYWTLKGHNEQFF
V: TRBV3-1; D: NA; length: 14; size: few; CDR3: CASSQAVLNYGYTF
V: TRBV7-2; D: NA; length: 15; size: NA; CDR3: CASSTAGSSYNEQFF
V: TRBV12-3/TRBV12-4; D: NA; length: 15; size: NA; CDR3: CASSWWETSYNKQYF
V: TRBV27; D: NA; length: 10; size: few; CDR3: CASLGQPQHF
V: TRBV6-1; D: NA; length: 17; size: NA; CDR3: CASAPNIVGEVGDTQYF